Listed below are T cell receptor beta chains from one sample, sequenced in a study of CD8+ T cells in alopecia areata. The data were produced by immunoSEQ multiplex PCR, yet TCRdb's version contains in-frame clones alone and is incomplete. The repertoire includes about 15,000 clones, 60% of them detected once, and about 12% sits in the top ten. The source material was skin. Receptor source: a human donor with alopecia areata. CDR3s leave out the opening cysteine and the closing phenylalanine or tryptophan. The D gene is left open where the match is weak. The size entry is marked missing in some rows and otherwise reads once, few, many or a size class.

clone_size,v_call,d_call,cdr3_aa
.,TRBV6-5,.,ASSYSWQGIYEQY
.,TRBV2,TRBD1,ASSAGTGGYEQY
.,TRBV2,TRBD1,ASSAQGIGPYEQY
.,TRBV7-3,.,ASSLTGQNTGELF
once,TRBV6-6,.,ASSPGIRINEQF
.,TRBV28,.,ASNRDGGIHGYT
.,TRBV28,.,ASRGTLIYGYT
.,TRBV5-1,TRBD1,ASSLAGQGNRDEQF
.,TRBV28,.,ASSLRDRPYEQY
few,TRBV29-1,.,SALLNEQF
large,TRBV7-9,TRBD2,ASSFLRLAGGGETQY
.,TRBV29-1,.,SVYESGYT
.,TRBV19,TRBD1,ASGHRGGWQPQH
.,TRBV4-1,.,ASSQDHGTAGELF
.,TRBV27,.,ASSLFGGGVGQPQH
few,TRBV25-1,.,ASSDMAIGELF
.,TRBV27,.,ASARGNTIY
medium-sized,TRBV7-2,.,ASSKRGRDEAGANVLT
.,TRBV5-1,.,ASSLYQGAIGETQY
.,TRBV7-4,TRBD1,ASSLRPGQFDGYT
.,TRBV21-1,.,ASSLLRPRGAPYEQY
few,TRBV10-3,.,AIRSPDSYGYT
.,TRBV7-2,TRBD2,ASSHRTSGRATDTQY
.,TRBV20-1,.,SARADNEQF
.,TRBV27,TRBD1,ASSSDRGSIGPQH
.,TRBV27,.,ASTGTNPIPYNEQF
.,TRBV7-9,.,ASSLDSSSSYEQY
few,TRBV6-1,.,ASNGFSYEQY
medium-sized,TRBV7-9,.,ASSSTEDNTQY
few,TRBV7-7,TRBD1,ASSVTGSQETQY